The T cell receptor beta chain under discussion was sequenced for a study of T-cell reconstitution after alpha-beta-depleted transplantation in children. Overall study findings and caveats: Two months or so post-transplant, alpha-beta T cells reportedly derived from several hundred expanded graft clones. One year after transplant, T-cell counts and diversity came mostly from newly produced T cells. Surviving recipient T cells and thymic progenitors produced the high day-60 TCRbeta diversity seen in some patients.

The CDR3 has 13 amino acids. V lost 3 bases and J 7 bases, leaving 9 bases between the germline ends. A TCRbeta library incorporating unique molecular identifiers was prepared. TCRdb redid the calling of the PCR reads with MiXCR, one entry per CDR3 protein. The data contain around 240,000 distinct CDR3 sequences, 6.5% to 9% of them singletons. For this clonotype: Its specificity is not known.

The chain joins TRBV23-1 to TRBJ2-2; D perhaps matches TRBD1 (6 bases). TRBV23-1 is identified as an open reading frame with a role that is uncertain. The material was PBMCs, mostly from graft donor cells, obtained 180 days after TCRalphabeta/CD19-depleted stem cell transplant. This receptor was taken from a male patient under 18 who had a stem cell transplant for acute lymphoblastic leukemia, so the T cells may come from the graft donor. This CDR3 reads CASSQGANGELFF. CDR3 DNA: TGCGCCAGCAGTCAGGGGGCTAACGGGGAGCTGTTTTTT.